This T cell receptor beta chain was found in a study of technical replicates of blood from a few donors. The repertoire was sequenced with immunoSEQ multiplex PCR; TCRdb's copy has only in-frame clones and lacks some. Of approximately 82,000 clones in the sample, 94% are singletons; the top ten hold 0.25% to 0.3%. Germline loops: CDR1 SGHRS, CDR2 YFSETQ. The ends lost 1 base at V and 1 base at J; junction bases unmatched: 3. The CDR3 totals 15 residues. The chain has TRBV5-1 and TRBJ2-3; 7 bases line up with TRBD2. This TCR was sampled from a human donor in good health. The specimen sequenced was T cells isolated from PBMCs. CDR3 DNA sequence: TGCGCCAGCAGCTTGCCGGGGGGACGCACAGATACGCAGTATTTT. This translates into CASSLPGGRTDTQYF.